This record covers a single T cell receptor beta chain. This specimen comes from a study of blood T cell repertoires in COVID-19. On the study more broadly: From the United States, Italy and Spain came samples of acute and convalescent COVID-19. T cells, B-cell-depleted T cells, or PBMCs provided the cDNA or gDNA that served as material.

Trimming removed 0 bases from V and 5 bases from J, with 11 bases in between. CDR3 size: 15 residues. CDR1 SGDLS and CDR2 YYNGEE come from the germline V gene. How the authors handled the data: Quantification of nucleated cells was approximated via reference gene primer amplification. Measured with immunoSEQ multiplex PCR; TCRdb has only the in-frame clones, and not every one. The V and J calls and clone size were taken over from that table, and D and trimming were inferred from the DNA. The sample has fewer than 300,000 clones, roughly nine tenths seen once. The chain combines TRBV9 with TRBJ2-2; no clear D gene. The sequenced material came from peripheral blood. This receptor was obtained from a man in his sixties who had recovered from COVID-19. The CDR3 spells CASSVAHAGTGELFF. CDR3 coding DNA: TGTGCCAGCAGCGTAGCCCACGCCGGGACCGGGGAGCTGTTTTTT. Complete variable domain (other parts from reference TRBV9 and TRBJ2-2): DSGVTQTPKHLITATGQRVTLRCSPRSGDLSVYWYQQSLDQGLQFLIQYYNGEERAKGNILERFSAQQFPDLHSELNLSSLELGDSALYFCASSVAHAGTGELFFGEGSRLTVL.